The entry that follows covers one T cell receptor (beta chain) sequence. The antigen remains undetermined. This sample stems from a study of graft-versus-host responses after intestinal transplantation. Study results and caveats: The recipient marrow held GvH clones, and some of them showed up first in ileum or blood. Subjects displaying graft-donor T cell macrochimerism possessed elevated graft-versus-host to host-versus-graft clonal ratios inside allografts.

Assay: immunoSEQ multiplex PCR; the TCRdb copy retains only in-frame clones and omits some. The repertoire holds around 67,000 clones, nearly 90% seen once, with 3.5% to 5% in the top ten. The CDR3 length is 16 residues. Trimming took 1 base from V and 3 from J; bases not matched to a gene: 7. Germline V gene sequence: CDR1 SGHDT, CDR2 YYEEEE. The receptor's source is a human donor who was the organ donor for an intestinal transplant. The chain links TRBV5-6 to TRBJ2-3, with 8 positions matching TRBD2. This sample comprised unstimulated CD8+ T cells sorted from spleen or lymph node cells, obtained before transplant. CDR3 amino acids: CASSLLSGGSTDTQYF. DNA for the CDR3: TGTGCCAGCAGCTTGCTGAGCGGGGGATCGACAGATACGCAGTATTTT.